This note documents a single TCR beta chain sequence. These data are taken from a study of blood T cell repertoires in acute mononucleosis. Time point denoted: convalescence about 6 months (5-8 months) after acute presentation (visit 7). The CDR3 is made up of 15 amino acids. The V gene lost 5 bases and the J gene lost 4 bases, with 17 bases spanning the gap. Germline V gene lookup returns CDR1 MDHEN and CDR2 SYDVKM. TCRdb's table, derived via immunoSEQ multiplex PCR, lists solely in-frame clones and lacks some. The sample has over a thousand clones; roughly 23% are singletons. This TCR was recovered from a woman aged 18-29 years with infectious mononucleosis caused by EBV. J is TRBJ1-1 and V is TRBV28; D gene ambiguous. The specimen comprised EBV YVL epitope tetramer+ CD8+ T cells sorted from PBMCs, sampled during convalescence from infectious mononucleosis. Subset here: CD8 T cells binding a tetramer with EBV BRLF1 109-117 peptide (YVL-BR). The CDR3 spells CASSPLLGVCTEAFF. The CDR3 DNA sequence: TGTGCCAGCAGTCCTCTCCTCGGGGTCTGCACTGAAGCTTTCTTT.